This T cell receptor (beta chain) was sequenced during a study of Graves' ophthalmopathy and Graves' hyperthyroidism. Study as a whole: Investigators collected peripheral blood at initial diagnosis, before any treatment was given.

From RNA, the CDR3 regions of TCR beta chains were amplified and sequenced. HTBI-primed RT-PCR formed the first round, and a multiplex PCR formed the second. One entry per CDR3 protein, called by TCRdb with MiXCR from the multiplex PCR reads. The table has some 380,000 distinct CDR3 sequences, 15% to 17% seen once; the top ten hold roughly 7%. No donor had other autoimmune disease, uncontrolled infection, pregnancy or lactation. This clonotype has a handful of counts. It may be a read error: a sequence one base away is much more abundant. What was sequenced was peripheral blood. The sequence was obtained from a young woman with stable Graves' hyperthyroidism.

The CDR3 loop reads CASSPRQGKQETKYF. DNA for the CDR3: TGTGCCAGCTCACCAAGACAGGGAAAACAAGAGACCAAGTACTTC. This chain links TRBV18 with TRBJ2-5; TRBD1 aligns across 7 bases. This CDR3 comprises 15 residues. Germline values: CDR1 KGHSH, CDR2 LQKENI.